Presented here are 23 T cell receptor beta chains from one specimen sequenced in a study of cytomegalovirus exposure and HLA in healthy donors. The PCR made use of 60 Vbeta and 13 Jbeta primers. Method: immunoSEQ multiplex PCR; TCRdb's copy keeps in-frame clones and lacks some. The table has 100,000 to 150,000 clones, about three quarters seen once. The source material was PBMCs. The receptors stem from a woman aged 25 to 39 in good health and CMV-seronegative.

V and J are TRBV7-9 and TRBJ1-2; tentative D call: TRBD1 (6 bases). The V and J ends lost 5 bases and 2 bases respectively, with 15 bases between them. Per germline, CDR1 SEHNR and CDR2 FQNEAQ (reference sequence). The CDR3 is made up of 15 amino acids. The CDR3 nucleotides read TGTGCCAGCAGCCGGGGGGCCGACAGAAACTATGGCTACACCTTC. Residues: CASSRGADRNYGYTF.

The gene calls are TRBV10-1 and TRBJ1-4, with D hard to call. Trimming left V 4 bases short and J 6 bases short, with 6 bases between. CDR1 and CDR2 from the germline V gene are WNHNN and SYGVQD (reference sequence). The CDR3 consists of 12 residues. This CDR3 reads CASSGPDEKLFF. The CDR3 coding sequence is TGCGCCAGCAGTGGTCCGGATGAAAAACTGTTTTTT.

The rearrangement links TRBV18 to TRBJ2-1, with D perhaps matching TRBD2 (6 bases). This CDR3 comprises 15 residues. V was trimmed by 3 bases and J by 7 bases, leaving 16 bases between them. Germline CDR1 is KGHSH and CDR2 is LQKENI. CDR3 bases: TGTGCCAGCTCACCGACACGGGACTTGTGGAATGAGCAGTTCTTC. The encoded protein is CASSPTRDLWNEQFF.

The chain has TRBV9 and TRBJ2-1; no clear D gene. CDR1 SGDLS and CDR2 YYNGEE come from the germline V gene. The V end lost 0 bases, the J end lost 0 bases, and 10 bases lay between the germline ends. CDR3 length: 16 amino acids. The CDR3, as DNA: TGTGCCAGCAGCGTAGGTCAGGCAAGCTCCTACAATGAGCAGTTCTTC. Translated: CASSVGQASSYNEQFF.

This clone has a handful of counts. The chain has TRBV5-5 and TRBJ1-2, with 8 bases identical to TRBD1. CDR1 is SGHKS, CDR2 YYEKEE, per germline (reference sequence). This CDR3 has 16 amino acids. J gave up 4 bases and V 4 bases, and 12 bases lay outside the gene matches. The CDR3 loop reads CASSSRTGRGGYGYTF. CDR3 DNA: TGTGCCAGCAGCAGCCGGACAGGGAGGGGAGGCTATGGCTACACCTTC.

The chain joins TRBV21-1 to TRBJ2-7; the D call in the table, TRBD1, was not verified against the DNA. TRBV21-1 is noted as a pseudogene. The length of the CDR3 is 17 residues. The chain's CDR3 is CASSKIGRDRGRNEQYF. For the CDR3, the DNA is TGTGCCAGCAGCAAAATCGGGAGGGACAGGGGGCGGAACGAGCAGTACTTC.

V usage is TRBV6-6 and J usage is TRBJ1-2; 7 nucleotides match TRBD1. The CDR3 loop spans 15 amino acids. V lost 0 bases, J lost 2 bases, and 3 bases stayed unmatched. CDR1 MNHNY and CDR2 SVGAGI come from the germline V gene (reference sequence). CDR3 residues: CASSYSGGQNYGYTF. DNA for the CDR3: TGTGCCAGCAGTTACTCGGGGGGACAGAACTATGGCTACACCTTC.

This clone came up once. The chain uses TRBV5-1 and TRBJ2-5; D is perhaps TRBD1 (5 bases). Germline CDR1 is SGHRS and CDR2 is YFSETQ. Deletions cut 7 bases from V and 2 bases from J, with 12 bases between. The CDR3 contains 13 residues. This CDR3 is CASSDITQETQYF. The CDR3 DNA follows: TGCGCCAGCTCGGACATAACACAAGAGACCCAGTACTTC.

The gene calls are TRBV6-1 and TRBJ2-7; 9 positions match TRBD1. CDR1 and CDR2 (germline): MNHNS, SASEGT. With V trimmed by 2 bases and J by 3 bases, 5 bases remained unmatched. This CDR3 spans 15 amino acids. CDR3 nucleotide sequence: TGTGCCAGCAGTGAACCCAAGGGACAGGGCTACGAGCAGTACTTC. Its translation: CASSEPKGQGYEQYF.

The chain joins TRBV9 to TRBJ2-1; 8 positions match TRBD2. The V gene end was trimmed by 4 bases and the J gene end by 5 bases; junction bases not matched to a gene: 8. CDR1 and CDR2 (germline): SGDLS, YYNGEE. This CDR3 comprises 15 residues. The CDR3 protein is CASSSSGSRHNEQFF. Written as DNA, the CDR3 is TGTGCCAGCAGCTCAAGCGGGAGTAGGCACAATGAGCAGTTCTTC.

The chain carries TRBV6-5 and TRBJ2-1; D call uncertain. The germline V gene encodes CDR1 MNHEY and CDR2 SVGAGI. Trimming shortened V by 6 bases and J by 8 bases, and 8 bases separated the two germline ends. The CDR3 runs 11 residues. CDR3 bases: TGTGCCAGCAGCAGCAGCGATGAGCAGTTCTTC. This encodes CASSSSDEQFF.

V is TRBV5-6 and J is TRBJ1-2; TRBD1 aligns across 9 bases. Losses at the gene ends were 5 bases for V and 4 bases for J; bases not matched to a gene: 3. Germline CDR1 and CDR2: SGHDT and YYEEEE. This CDR3 spans 13 amino acids. CDR3 sequence (DNA): TGTGCCAGCAGACCACAGGGGGCCTATGGCTACACCTTC. It specifies CASRPQGAYGYTF.

The chain is built from TRBV9 and TRBJ2-3; tentative D call: TRBD2 (6 bases). This CDR3 comprises 18 residues. CDR1 is SGDLS, CDR2 YYNGEE, per germline. V lost 3 bases to trimming and J lost 0 bases, with 20 bases between them. The CDR3 region is CASSDYRDFRTSTDTQYF. The CDR3 nucleotides read TGTGCCAGCAGCGACTACCGGGACTTCAGAACTAGCACAGATACGCAGTATTTT.

The chain couples TRBV5-1 to TRBJ1-1; the D gene is possibly TRBD1 (6 bases). The length of the CDR3 is 14 residues. Germline V gene lookup returns CDR1 SGHRS and CDR2 YFSETQ. V lost 0 bases and J 3 bases, leaving 9 bases between the germline ends. The CDR3 sequence: CASSLVPGDTEAFF. Here the CDR3 DNA reads TGCGCCAGCAGCTTGGTACCAGGGGACACTGAAGCTTTCTTT.

The rearrangement links TRBV7-2 to TRBJ2-5; D may be TRBD2 (7 bases). The CDR3 consists of 12 residues. V shed 8 bases and J shed 5 bases, with 12 bases lying between them. The germline V gene encodes CDR1 SGHTA and CDR2 FQGNSA. CDR3 nucleotide sequence: TGTGCCAGCCAGGAGGGGGGGGAGACCCAGTACTTC. It yields the protein CASQEGGETQYF.

V and J are TRBV27 and TRBJ1-6; D is unresolved. Trimming took off 2 bases at V and 7 bases at J, with 3 bases between the two ends. The germline CDR1 and CDR2 sequences are MNHEY and SMNVEV (reference sequence). The CDR3 spans 12 residues. The CDR3 DNA sequence: TGTGCCAGCAGTTTAGCGAATTCACCCCTCCACTTT. Translated, it gives CASSLANSPLHF.

The chain uses TRBV11-3 and TRBJ1-1; 8 nucleotides agree with TRBD1. CDR3 length: 14 amino acids. Germline V gives CDR1 SGHNT, CDR2 YENEEA. Trimming cost V 6 bases and J 3 bases; bases outside gene matches: 6. CDR3 in DNA: TGTGCCAGCAGATGGGACAGGAAAGACACTGAAGCTTTCTTT. Translation: CASRWDRKDTEAFF. The full variable domain, with the rest looked up from reference TRBV11-3 and TRBJ1-1, is EAGVVQSPRYKIIEKKQPVAFWCNPISGHNTLYWYLQNLGQGPELLIRYENEEAVDDSQLPKDRFSAERLKGVDSTLKIQPAELGDSAVYLCASRWDRKDTEAFFGQGTRLTVV.

This chain joins TRBV9 and TRBJ1-6; D perhaps matches TRBD1 (5 bases). Germline V lookup: CDR1 SGDLS, CDR2 YYNGEE. The CDR3 is 15 amino acids. V gave up 2 bases and J gave up 8 bases, with 14 bases separating them. The CDR3 protein is CASSVGLLADSPLHF. The CDR3 bases are TGTGCCAGCAGCGTGGGGCTGTTAGCCGATTCACCCCTCCACTTT.

The CDR3, as DNA: TGTGCCAGCAGTACCACCGACGGGGATCAGCCCCAGCATTTT. It yields the protein CASSTTDGDQPQHF. The chain carries TRBV6-5 and TRBJ1-5, with D hard to call. Between the trimmed V and J ends, which lost 5 bases and 5 bases, there was a span of 13 bases. Germline CDR1 reads MNHEY; CDR2 reads SVGAGI. The CDR3 runs 14 residues.

This rearrangement joins TRBV6-1 to TRBJ2-7, with D uncertain. The CDR3 runs to 13 residues. Germline CDR1 is MNHNS and CDR2 is SASEGT. Trimming removed 3 bases from V and 4 bases from J, with 10 bases in between. The CDR3 spells CASSDIQSYEQYF. CDR3 in DNA: TGTGCCAGCAGTGATATACAGAGTTACGAGCAGTACTTC.

The gene calls are TRBV11-3 and TRBJ1-6, with TRBD1 matching 8 bases. The V gene end was trimmed by 7 bases and the J gene end by 7 bases; junction bases not matched to a gene: 6. CDR3 size: 14 residues. Germline CDR1 is SGHNT and CDR2 is YENEEA. The CDR3 protein is CASTSGDRNSPLHF. In DNA, the CDR3 is TGTGCCAGCACCTCCGGGGACAGGAATTCACCCCTCCACTTT.

This rearrangement joins TRBV10-3 to TRBJ2-3, with 11 nucleotides matching TRBD2. Per germline, CDR1 ENHRY and CDR2 SYGVKD. Trimming took 0 bases from V and 4 from J; bases not matched to a gene: 9. The CDR3 sequence is 18 residues long. CDR3 loop: CAISESELAGVFSDTQYF. CDR3 DNA sequence: TGTGCCATCAGTGAGTCGGAACTAGCGGGAGTATTTTCAGATACGCAGTATTTT.

In the case of this clone: One junction end disagrees with the germline gene, perhaps due to a read error. The rearrangement uses TRBV7-9 and TRBJ1-2; TRBD1 is a possible D gene (6 bases). The V gene's germline CDR1 is SEHNR and CDR2 FQNEAQ (reference sequence). This CDR3 has 12 amino acids. CDR3: CSSSSQGYGYTF. The CDR3 nucleotides read TGTTCCAGCAGCTCACAGGGATATGGCTACACCTTC.